This T cell receptor beta chain was found in a study of blood T cell repertoires in COVID-19. Trimming took off 6 bases at V and 0 bases at J, with 13 bases between the two ends. Germline lookup yields CDR1 MDHEN and CDR2 SYDVKM. This CDR3 comprises 15 residues. TCRdb's table, derived via immunoSEQ multiplex PCR, lists solely in-frame clones and lacks some. The table records around 360,000 clones, roughly 87% of them present only once. Sequenced: PBMCs or T cells enriched from blood (not recorded which). V usage is TRBV28 and J usage is TRBJ2-3; D is possibly TRBD2 (6 bases). The receptor was derived from a woman aged 25 to 39 who had recovered from COVID-19. The CDR3 coding sequence is TGTGCCAGCAGGTCTGGAGGGCGGAGCACAGATACGCAGTATTTT. It is translated as CASRSGGRSTDTQYF.